Each of the 5 T cell receptor beta chains below was sequenced from the same sample in a study of shared clonotypes between healthy human individuals. Produced via immunoSEQ multiplex PCR; TCRdb's table is partial and in-frame only. The sample has just under 95,000 clones; about 70% are singletons. Input material: memory CD8+ T cells sorted from blood. Subset meaning: CD45RO+ cells pooled with CCR7-negative TemRA cells. These TCRs come from a man aged 25-40 years in good health.

This clone has a count of ten or more. This chain connects TRBV6-4 to TRBJ2-6; 9 bases are a match to TRBD2. The CDR3 extends over 18 amino acids. With 0 bases clipped from V and 0 bases from J, the junction kept 3 bases outside the gene matches. In germline, CDR1 is MRHNA, CDR2 SNTAGT. As DNA, the CDR3 is TGTGCCAGCAGTGACTCGACTAGCGGCCTCTCTGGGGCCAACGTCCTGACTTTC. Translation: CASSDSTSGLSGANVLTF.

This sequence joins TRBV21-1 and TRBJ2-6; the table's D gene call, TRBD2, was not cross checked with the DNA. TRBV21-1 is reported as a pseudogene. The CDR3 consists of 14 residues. CDR3 loop: CASSNFERSNVLTF. The DNA for the CDR3 is TGTGCCAGCAGCAACTTCGAGAGGTCCAACGTCCTGACTTTC.

This CDR3 is CASSKTGTGNYGYTF. As DNA, the CDR3 is TGTGCCAGCAGCAAAACAGGGACGGGTAACTATGGCTACACCTTC. This rearrangement joins TRBV9 to TRBJ1-2; D might be TRBD1 (6 bases). The CDR3 spans 15 residues. The V and J ends lost 4 bases and 1 base respectively, with 14 bases between them. The germline gives CDR1 SGDLS, CDR2 YYNGEE.

J is TRBJ2-1 and V is TRBV28; D not certain. From germline, CDR1 is MDHEN and CDR2 SYDVKM. CDR3 length equals 16 residues. V gave up 3 bases and J gave up 1 base, with 13 bases separating them. CDR3 DNA: TGTGCCAGCAGTTTCGACAAACGATGGTCCTACAATGAGCAGTTCTTC. Protein: CASSFDKRWSYNEQFF. The whole variable domain, filled in from reference TRBV28 and TRBJ2-1, reads DVKVTQSSRYLVKRTGEKVFLECVQDMDHENMFWYRQDPGLGLRLIYFSYDVKMKEKGDIPEGYSVSREKKERFSLILESASTNQTSMYLCASSFDKRWSYNEQFFGPGTRLTVL.

This chain uses TRBV18 with TRBJ1-4; possible D gene TRBD1, 5 bases. CDR3 length equals 13 residues. Germline V gene lookup returns CDR1 KGHSH and CDR2 LQKENI. V was pared by 2 bases and J by 6 bases, with 7 bases between. In nucleotides, the CDR3 is TGTGCCAGCTCACCAATCAGGGATGAAAAACTGTTTTTT. Its protein is CASSPIRDEKLFF.